The present TCR beta chain was sequenced within a study of OX40 agonist ivuxolimab in advanced cancers. With regard to the full study: The costimulatory receptor OX40 (CD134) was targeted by ivuxolimab, a fully human IgG2 agonistic monoclonal antibody. The paper covers the monotherapy dose-escalation part of the phase I ivuxolimab trial, which included N of about 50 patients. A male proportion of under 85% and a mean age of around 60 years, ranging from 23 to 79, were recorded for the dose-escalation cohort. Prior anti-PD-1, anti-PD-L1 or anti-CTLA-4 therapy was permitted, and checkpoint inhibitors had been received by around 39% of dose-escalation patients. Among the roughly 52 dose-escalation patients, 19 had hepatocellular carcinoma, 15 or so melanoma, 9 renal cell carcinoma and 9 head and neck cancer. The purpose of peripheral TCRbeta sequencing was to test whether ivuxolimab changed TCR sequence diversity and led to clonal T-cell expansion. Intravenous ivuxolimab was administered to patients every 2 weeks at six dose levels: 0.01, 0.1, 0.3, 1.5, 3 and 10 mg/kg. Three dose-escalation patients achieved partial responses, one with hepatocellular carcinoma and two with cutaneous melanoma.

A remark on this clone: The clone's antigen remains unknown. The input lacks base qualities; no much larger clone sits a single base away.

Genomic DNA was isolated from the sorted cells so that the TCRbeta CDR3 region could be sequenced. TCRbeta CDR3 regions were sequenced using the immunoSEQ Assay. Held by TCRdb, this immuneACCESS table contains in-frame sequences only and omits some clones. Under half of the omission traces to an unresolved V gene where checked; the cause of the rest is unknown. A total of roughly 50,000 clones appear in this sample, around 87% of them only once. Clones ranked in the top ten supply roughly 0.34% of the sample. Relative to germline, V is 3 bases shorter and J is 0 bases shorter, with 12 bases between their ends. The CDR3 runs 15 residues from the cysteine to the phenylalanine. The CDR3 DNA has 45 bases and is translated from base 1. The germline V gene supplies CDR1 SGHTA and CDR2 FQGNSA. The trial excluded patients who had a history of autoimmune disease or were on systemic immunosuppression. Peripheral blood for TCR sequencing was collected from all dose cohorts at baseline, on cycle 4 day 1, and on cycle 7 day 1. Samples came from an open-label, multicenter, first-in-human phase I dose-escalation trial of ivuxolimab. The trial enrolled adults with locally advanced or metastatic head and neck squamous cell, hepatocellular, melanoma or renal cell carcinoma. CD4+ and CD8+ T cells were sorted separately from peripheral blood before TCR sequencing.

On the study overall, not on this receptor specifically: The antigen specificity of the peripheral T cells that underwent clonal expansion was not determined. At doses from 0.1 to 3.0 mg/kg, clonal expansion was seen in both CD4+ and CD8+ blood T cells between baseline and week 6. Low levels of normalized T-cell clonal expansion were also seen in some patients who did not respond. Partial responders in the 0.1-3.0 mg/kg groups had among the lowest normalized peripheral clonal expansion, especially among CD8+ T cells. After ivuxolimab, CD8+ T cells had more expanded clones than CD4+ T cells on average.

This sequence was found in an adult with an advanced solid tumor such as melanoma, head and neck, liver or kidney cancer. Specimen: CD4+ or CD8+ T cells sorted from blood, collected in a trial of the OX40 agonist ivuxolimab. The chain was built from TRBV7-2 and TRBJ2-7, with the D gene call left open. The nucleotides read TGTGCCAGCAGCTTTAGTAGTTACCACTCCTACGAGCAGTACTTC. The resulting protein is CASSFSSYHSYEQYF.